These 19 T cell receptor beta chains came from one sample sequenced in a study of beta chain features in type 1 diabetes. These receptors have no known antigen. Study outcomes and limitations: All four CD4+ subsets from Type 1 diabetes patients carried moderately but significantly shorter TCRB CDR3s.

The study reverse transcribed the entire isolated RNA, so it sequenced expressed TCRB transcripts. Data came from immunoSEQ multiplex PCR; TCRdb stores just in-frame clones and leaves some out. The sample contains about 250,000 clones, roughly 10% of which appear only once. The sequenced sample was naive CD4+ T cells from blood. The receptor set was obtained from a young man with type 1 diabetes.

The chain employs TRBV21-1 and TRBJ1-5; the table's TRBD1 call for D was not verified on the DNA. TRBV21-1 is a recognized pseudogene. This CDR3 is built from 15 residues. The CDR3 DNA reads TGTGCCAGCAGCACCCGGGGACAGGGGAGTCAGCCCCAGCATTTT. It codes for CASSTRGQGSQPQHF.

The gene calls are TRBV7-9 and TRBJ2-7, with D possibly TRBD2 on 5 matching bases. Per the germline V gene, CDR1 is SEHNR and CDR2 is FQNEAQ (reference sequence). V lost 5 bases and J 0 bases, leaving 11 bases between the germline ends. The CDR3 extends over 14 amino acids. CDR3 residues: CASSIGLSSYEQYF. The CDR3 bases are TGTGCCAGCAGCATAGGACTGAGCTCCTACGAGCAGTACTTC. Full variable domain (remainder filled in from reference TRBV7-9 and TRBJ2-7): DTGVSQNPRHKITKRGQNVTFRCDPISEHNRLYWYRQTLGQGPEFLTYFQNEAQLEKSRLLSDRFSAERPKGSFSTLEIQRTEQGDSAMYLCASSIGLSSYEQYFGPGTRLTVT.

The chain is built from TRBV7-6 and TRBJ2-1; TRBD2 aligns across 16 bases. Losses at the gene ends were 8 bases for V and 5 bases for J; bases not matched to a gene: 6. Looked up from germline, CDR1 is SGHVS and CDR2 is FNYEAQ. The CDR3 runs to 16 residues. As DNA, the CDR3 is TGTGCCAGCTGCAGCGGGACTAGCGGGGGGGACAATGAGCAGTTCTTC. Its protein is CASCSGTSGGDNEQFF.

This clone was seen only a few times. The rearrangement uses TRBV5-1 and TRBJ1-3; D call uncertain. V was clipped by 0 bases and J by 2 bases, with 3 bases between them. The CDR3 length is 13 residues. Germline-derived CDR1 and CDR2 are SGHRS and YFSETQ. CDR3 protein: CASSLEPGNTIYF. CDR3 nucleotide sequence: TGCGCCAGCAGCTTGGAGCCTGGAAACACCATATATTTT.

This clone was seen a handful of times. The chain joins TRBV23-1 to TRBJ2-7; tentatively, D is TRBD2 (5 bases). TRBV23-1 is annotated as an ORF whose role is uncertain. The CDR3 has 15 amino acids. Trimming shortened V by 4 bases and J by 5 bases, and 18 bases separated the two germline ends. The CDR3 DNA reads TGCGCCAGCAGTCCTGCGGGCGCGATCATCAACGAGCAGTACTTC. It encodes CASSPAGAIINEQYF.

This sequence joins TRBV2 and TRBJ1-5; maybe TRBD1 (6 bases). Germline V gives CDR1 SNHLY, CDR2 FYNNEI. CDR3 length: 13 amino acids. The V gene lost 2 bases and the J gene lost 4 bases, with 6 bases spanning the gap. In nucleotides, the CDR3 is TGTGCCAGCAGTGAAACAGGGAATCAGCCCCAGCATTTT. Protein: CASSETGNQPQHF.

A few counts support this clone. The chain employs TRBV4-1 and TRBJ2-2, with D perhaps TRBD2 (5 bases). Germline V gene data show CDR1 as MGHRA and CDR2 as YSYEKL. The CDR3 consists of 13 residues. V was pared by 4 bases and J by 3 bases, with 6 bases between. The CDR3 DNA is TGCGCCAGCAGCCCGGGGTACACCGGGGAGCTGTTTTTT. It codes for CASSPGYTGELFF.

This clone was found a few times. The chain uses TRBV30 and TRBJ1-1; TRBD1 is a possible D gene (5 bases). The CDR3 contains 12 residues. The V end lost 6 bases, the J end lost 0 bases, and 8 bases lay between the germline ends. The germline V gene encodes CDR1 GTSNPN and CDR2 SVGIG (reference sequence). CDR3 bases: TGTGCCTGCCAGGGTCTGAACACTGAAGCTTTCTTT. This codes for CACQGLNTEAFF.

In its sample, this clone was seen a few times. The CDR3 sequence: CASSPTHDEEAYEQYF. In DNA form, the CDR3 reads TGTGCCAGCTCACCGACGCATGATGAGGAGGCCTACGAGCAGTACTTC. The J gene is TRBJ2-7, the V gene TRBV18; tentative D call: TRBD2 (5 bases). V lost 3 bases to trimming and J lost 2 bases, with 17 bases between them. CDR1 KGHSH and CDR2 LQKENI come from the germline V gene. The CDR3 covers 16 residues.

This clone was detected only a few times. V usage is TRBV6-5 and J usage is TRBJ2-7; D may be TRBD1 (6 bases). Germline-derived CDR1 and CDR2 are MNHEY and SVGAGI. The length of the CDR3 is 14 residues. With 0 bases removed from V and 3 bases from J, the gap between germline ends came to 9 bases. The DNA of the CDR3 is TGTGCCAGCAGTTACTCGGGACACCTCTACGAGCAGTACTTC. It specifies CASSYSGHLYEQYF.

This chain uses TRBV5-1 with TRBJ1-1; 9 bases are a match to TRBD1. The V gene's germline CDR1 is SGHRS and CDR2 YFSETQ. The CDR3 is made up of 15 amino acids. V dropped 4 bases and J dropped 6; count of bases not matched to a gene: 10. The CDR3 nucleotides are TGCGCCAGCAGCCTGGGGGACAGGGAAACCGCTGAAGCTTTCTTT. Protein product: CASSLGDRETAEAFF.

The chain couples TRBV6-1 to TRBJ1-1, with a tentative D call TRBD1 (6 bases). With 7 bases removed from V and 0 bases from J, the gap between germline ends came to 9 bases. CDR1 and CDR2 (germline): MNHNS, SASEGT. The CDR3 consists of 13 residues. Written as DNA, the CDR3 is TGTGCCAGCACACAGGGTATGAACACTGAAGCTTTCTTT. Translated: CASTQGMNTEAFF.

This clone has only a few counts. V is TRBV25-1 and J is TRBJ2-1; D is ambiguous. Germline V gene lookup returns CDR1 MGHDK and CDR2 SYGVNS. With 1 base removed from V and 6 bases from J, the gap between germline ends came to 10 bases. CDR3 length: 14 amino acids. The CDR3 DNA is TGTGCCAGCAGTGAATCGATGGCTAGCAATGAGCAGTTCTTC. It is translated as CASSESMASNEQFF.

The chain recombines TRBV4-3 with TRBJ1-2; tentatively, D is TRBD1 (6 bases). This CDR3 contains 15 residues. V was trimmed by 4 bases and J by 4 bases, leaving 16 bases between them. Germline loops: CDR1 LGHNA, CDR2 YSLEER. The CDR3: CASSPVDRQVYGYTF. CDR3 bases: TGCGCCAGCAGCCCTGTGGACAGACAAGTCTATGGCTACACCTTC.

This clone was counted a few times. This chain uses TRBV7-2 with TRBJ2-3; 8 bases agree with TRBD1. CDR3 length: 14 residues. V shed 4 bases, J shed 9 bases, and the junction held 9 bases outside the gene matches. Germline lookup yields CDR1 SGHTA and CDR2 FQGNSA. The CDR3 region has the DNA TGTGCCAGCAGCTCGACACAGGGGGGAGCAACGCAGTATTTT. Its translation: CASSSTQGGATQYF.

CDR3 region: CASSGYRGKGYEQYF. Here the CDR3 DNA reads TGTGCCAGCAGCGGGTACAGGGGAAAAGGCTACGAGCAGTACTTC. The rearrangement uses TRBV6-4 and TRBJ2-7, with 7 bases that match TRBD1. V lost 6 bases and J lost 3; bases outside the gene matches: 11. CDR1 MRHNA and CDR2 SNTAGT come from the germline V gene. The CDR3 runs 15 residues.

This clone was recorded a few times. J is TRBJ2-5 and V is TRBV18, with unresolved D. V lost 3 bases and J 2 bases, leaving 4 bases between the germline ends. This CDR3 has 12 amino acids. In germline, CDR1 is KGHSH, CDR2 LQKENI. In DNA, the CDR3 is TGTGCCAGCTCACCTTATCAAGAGACCCAGTACTTC. Protein: CASSPYQETQYF. Full variable domain (missing parts from reference TRBV18 and TRBJ2-5): NAGVMQNPRHLVRRRGQEARLRCSPMKGHSHVYWYRQLPEEGLKFMVYLQKENIIDESGMPKERFSAEFPKEGPSILRIQQVVRGDSAAYFCASSPYQETQYFGPGTRLLVL.

This clone was counted a few times. The rearrangement links TRBV10-3 to TRBJ2-5, with 7 bases fitting TRBD1. Germline CDR1 and CDR2: ENHRY and SYGVKD. Trimming at V came to 0 bases and at J to 3 bases, leaving 7 bases not matched to a gene. The CDR3 is 16 amino acids. Written as DNA, the CDR3 is TGTGCCATCAGTGAGTCGGGGAAGGGGACAGAAGAGACCCAGTACTTC. Translated, it gives CAISESGKGTEETQYF.

A few counts support this clone. The chain carries TRBV30 and TRBJ2-3, with TRBD2 as a possible D gene (6 bases). The CDR3 spans 14 residues. From germline, CDR1 is GTSNPN and CDR2 SVGIG (reference sequence). V was cut by 3 bases and J by 7 bases, with 17 bases left in between. CDR3 loop: CAWSLGGPGNTQYF. The DNA for the CDR3 is TGTGCCTGGAGCCTCGGGGGACCTGGAAATACGCAGTATTTT.